The 7 T cell receptor beta chains presented below share a single source sample, sequenced in a study of blood T cells in healthy people across ages. With a J-beta primer mix and a sample-barcoded 5' primer, a second PCR ran 7 to 11 cycles. Each CDR3 protein gets one entry after TCRdb re-called the 5' RACE reads with MiXCR. This sample carries some 900,000 distinct CDR3 sequences, roughly 43% of them seen once, and the ten largest clones take 13%. The sequenced material came from blood. The receptors stem from a man aged 25 to 45 in good health.

In regard to this clonotype: Since a much larger clone is just one base distant, this may be a read error. The V call is TRBV7-9, the J call TRBJ2-1; maybe TRBD2 (5 bases). The length of the CDR3 is 18 residues. Germline CDR1 SEHNR, CDR2 FQNEAQ (reference sequence). V shed 7 bases and J shed 7 bases, with 29 bases lying between them. In DNA, the CDR3 is TGTGCCAGCAACTTCTACGACTTTCGGGGTAAGGAAGGGAATGAGCAGTTCTTC. Translated: CASNFYDFRGKEGNEQFF.

This clonotype was counted only a few times. The chain has TRBV28 and TRBJ2-1; D remains ambiguous. Germline values: CDR1 MDHEN, CDR2 SYDVKM. The CDR3 runs 15 residues. V was shortened by 7 bases and J by 0 bases, with 13 bases between the two germline ends. CDR3 region: CASTAPYGSYNEQFF. In DNA form, the CDR3 reads TGTGCCAGCACCGCCCCGTATGGCTCCTACAATGAGCAGTTCTTC.

The chain has TRBV28 and TRBJ1-2, with TRBD1 identical over 8 bases. Trimming at V came to 5 bases and at J to 3 bases, leaving 2 bases not matched to a gene. The germline CDR1 and CDR2 sequences are MDHEN and SYDVKM. The CDR3 sequence is 13 residues long. The CDR3 loop reads CASSPGGDYGYTF. The CDR3 DNA is TGTGCCAGCAGTCCAGGGGGCGACTATGGCTACACCTTC.

This clonotype was detected once. The CDR3 DNA sequence: TGTGCCAGCAGTTCGGGTGGGCGGGGCTTTCAAGAGACCCAGTACTTC. Protein: CASSSGGRGFQETQYF. The rearrangement uses TRBV12-3 or TRBV12-4 and TRBJ2-5, with D tentatively TRBD2 (6 bases). The V end was cut by 4 bases, the J end by 2 bases, with 17 bases between. The CDR3 contains 16 residues.

This clonotype was seen a few times. The gene calls are TRBV7-9 and TRBJ2-3, with TRBD1 identical over 11 bases. J was trimmed by 4 bases and V by 5 bases; bases with no gene match: 8. The CDR3 runs to 16 residues. The germline V gene has CDR1 SEHNR and CDR2 FQNEAQ (reference sequence). The CDR3 DNA sequence: TGTGCCAGCAGCCCGCGGACAGGGGGCATCGCAGATACGCAGTATTTT. Amino acids: CASSPRTGGIADTQYF.

V usage is TRBV4-1 and J usage is TRBJ2-1; D tentatively reads TRBD1 or TRBD2 (6 bases each). CDR1 MGHRA and CDR2 YSYEKL come from the germline V gene. This CDR3 is 16 amino acids long. Trimming removed 4 bases at V and 5 bases at J, with 18 bases between. CDR3 bases: TGCGCCAGCAGCCTAGAGCCGGGGGCGGTTGACAATGAGCAGTTCTTC. Amino acids: CASSLEPGAVDNEQFF.

The V call is TRBV7-8, the J call TRBJ1-1; possibly TRBD1 for D (6 bases). The V end lost 5 bases, the J end lost 5 bases, and 18 bases lay between the germline ends. The germline V gene has CDR1 SGHVS and CDR2 FQNEAQ. CDR3 length equals 15 residues. In DNA form, the CDR3 reads TGTGCCAGCAGCCCAGGCCTACAGGGAGGGACTGAAGCTTTCTTT. Translation: CASSPGLQGGTEAFF. The complete variable domain, with remaining parts taken from reference TRBV7-8 and TRBJ1-1, reads GAGVSQSPRYKVAKRGQDVALRCDPISGHVSLFWYQQALGQGPEFLTYFQNEAQLDKSGLPSDRFFAERPEGSVSTLKIQRTQQEDSAVYLCASSPGLQGGTEAFFGQGTRLTVV.